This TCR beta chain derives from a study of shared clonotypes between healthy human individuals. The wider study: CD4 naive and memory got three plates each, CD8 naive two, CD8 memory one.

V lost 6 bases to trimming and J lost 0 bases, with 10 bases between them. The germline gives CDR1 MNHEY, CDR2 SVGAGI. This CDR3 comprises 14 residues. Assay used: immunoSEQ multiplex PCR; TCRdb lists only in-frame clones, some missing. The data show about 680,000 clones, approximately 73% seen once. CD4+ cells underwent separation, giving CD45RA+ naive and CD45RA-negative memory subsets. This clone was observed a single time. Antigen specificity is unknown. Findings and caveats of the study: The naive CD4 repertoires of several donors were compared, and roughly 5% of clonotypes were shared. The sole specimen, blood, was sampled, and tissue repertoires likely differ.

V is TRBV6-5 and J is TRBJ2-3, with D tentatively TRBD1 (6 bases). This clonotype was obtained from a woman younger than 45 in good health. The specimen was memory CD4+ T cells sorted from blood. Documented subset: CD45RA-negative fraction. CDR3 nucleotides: TGTGCCAGCAGAGTGGGGGCTAGCACAGATACGCAGTATTTT. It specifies CASRVGASTDTQYF.